Sequencing of this T cell receptor (beta chain) was carried out in a study of blood T cell repertoires in COVID-19. About the research overall: Acute and convalescent COVID-19 specimens originated in the United States, Italy and Spain.

The CDR3 loop spans 14 amino acids. CDR1 ENHRY and CDR2 SYGVKD come from the germline V gene. J lost 2 bases, V lost 1 base, and 2 bases had no gene match. The Seattle patients, enrolled during active infection, were followed longitudinally. The repertoire was sequenced with immunoSEQ multiplex PCR; TCRdb's copy has only in-frame clones and lacks some. Among around 63,000 clones listed, just under 75% were seen once. The J gene is TRBJ2-7, the V gene TRBV10-3; the match to TRBD1 covers 7 bases. This clonotype originated in a woman in her 70s with COVID-19, enrolled during active disease. The specimen sequenced was peripheral blood. This CDR3 is CAISEFRGTYEQYF. In DNA, the CDR3 is TGTGCCATCAGTGAGTTCAGGGGGACCTACGAGCAGTACTTC.